This T cell receptor beta chain derives from a study of regulatory T cells in long-lasting Graves disease. Germline V gene data show CDR1 as LNHDA and CDR2 as SQIVND (reference sequence). J lost 4 bases, V lost 5 bases, and 8 bases had no gene match. This CDR3 is 16 amino acids long. According to the study, TCR beta libraries were built with iRepertoire HTBI primers and CDR3-region Arm-PCR. Each CDR3 protein is one row after TCRdb ran MiXCR on the multiplex PCR reads. This table has about 620,000 distinct CDR3 sequences, roughly 15% appearing once. Noted time point: newly diagnosed GD, antithyroid drugs for less than 3 months. The TCR library was prepared using RNA isolated from PBMCs. The same sample was also used in a study of T cells in Graves' hyperthyroidism and ophthalmopathy. According to that study: An initial round of RT-PCR targeting the TCR CDR3 relied on the HTBI primer set. Appearing also in blood were most of the thyroid clonotypes expanded above 0.001.

The TCR sequence derives from a woman in her 30s with Graves disease. The material was peripheral blood mononuclear cells (PBMCs), obtained at new diagnosis, from a patient treated with antithyroid drugs. The chain couples TRBV19 to TRBJ2-1; 10 bases match TRBD1. CDR3 in amino acids: CASSRDRGYIYNEQFF. CDR3 in DNA: TGTGCCAGTAGTCGGGACAGGGGCTATATTTACAATGAGCAGTTCTTC. The whole variable domain, remainder taken from reference TRBV19 and TRBJ2-1, is DGGITQSPKYLFRKEGQNVTLSCEQNLNHDAMYWYRQDPGQGLRLIYYSQIVNDFQKGDIAEGYSVSREKKESFPLTVTSAQKNPTAFYLCASSRDRGYIYNEQFFGPGTRLTVL.